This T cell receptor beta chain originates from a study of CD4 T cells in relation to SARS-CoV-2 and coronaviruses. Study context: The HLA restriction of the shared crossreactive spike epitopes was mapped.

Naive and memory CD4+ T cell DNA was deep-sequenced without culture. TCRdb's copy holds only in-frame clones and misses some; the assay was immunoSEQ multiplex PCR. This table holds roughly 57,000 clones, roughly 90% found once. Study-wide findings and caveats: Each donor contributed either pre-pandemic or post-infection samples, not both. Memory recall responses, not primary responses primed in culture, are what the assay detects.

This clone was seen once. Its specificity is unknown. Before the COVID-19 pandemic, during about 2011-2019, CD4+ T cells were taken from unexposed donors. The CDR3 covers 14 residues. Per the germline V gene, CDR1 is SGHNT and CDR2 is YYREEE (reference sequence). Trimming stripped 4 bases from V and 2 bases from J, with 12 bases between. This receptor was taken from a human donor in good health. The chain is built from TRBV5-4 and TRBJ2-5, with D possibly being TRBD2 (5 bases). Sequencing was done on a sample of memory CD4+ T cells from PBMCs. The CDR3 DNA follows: TGTGCCAGCAGCCCGCCCGAGGGACAAGAGACCCAGTACTTC. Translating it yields CASSPPEGQETQYF.